These 6 T cell receptor beta chains were sequenced from one sample in a study of beta chain features in type 1 diabetes. Sequencing targeted expressed TCRB transcripts, as all isolated RNA had been reverse transcribed. Only in-frame clones appear in the TCRdb table, and some are missing; sequencing was by immunoSEQ multiplex PCR. This sample has around 320,000 clones; roughly 15% occur once, and the top ten carry more than 6.5%. The sample consisted of central memory CD4+ T cells from blood. Every receptor here comes from a man aged 25 to 40 in good health.

The chain uses TRBV30 and TRBJ1-1; TRBD1 matches 9 bases. CDR3 length equals 14 residues. The V and J ends lost 2 bases and 4 bases, in that order; junction bases with no gene match: 5. The germline CDR1 and CDR2 sequences are GTSNPN and SVGIG (reference sequence). Here the CDR3 DNA reads TGTGCCTGGAGTACCGGACAGGGGACCACTGAAGCTTTCTTT. Encoded protein: CAWSTGQGTTEAFF. Filled out from reference TRBV30 and TRBJ1-1, the complete variable domain reads SQTIHQWPATLVQPVGSPLSLECTVEGTSNPNLYWYRQAAGRGLQLLFYSVGIGQISSEVPQNLSASRPQDRQFILSSKKLLLSDSGFYLCAWSTGQGTTEAFFGQGTRLTVV.

This clone showed up just a few times. The chain carries TRBV11-2 and TRBJ2-2, with 10 nucleotides matching TRBD2. V lost 3 bases to trimming and J lost 0 bases; unmatched junction nucleotides: 7. Looked up from germline, CDR1 is SGHAT and CDR2 is FQNNGV. The CDR3 sequence is 18 residues long. CDR3 nucleotide sequence: TGTGCCAGCAGCTTTAAACCTAGCGGGGGAGCGAACACCGGGGAGCTGTTTTTT. Translated: CASSFKPSGGANTGELFF.

J is TRBJ1-2 and V is TRBV7-2; a possible D gene is TRBD1 (5 bases). Trimming cost V 4 bases and J 8 bases, with 14 bases left between them. Germline V gene data show CDR1 as SGHTA and CDR2 as FQGNSA. There are 13 residues in the CDR3. The CDR3 loop is CASSSGFVGGYTF. In DNA form, the CDR3 reads TGTGCCAGCAGCTCAGGGTTCGTGGGCGGCTACACCTTC. The complete variable domain, with remaining parts taken from reference TRBV7-2 and TRBJ1-2, reads GAGVSQSPSNKVTEKGKDVELRCDPISGHTALYWYRQSLGQGLEFLIYFQGNSAPDKSGLPSDRFSAERTGGSVSTLTIQRTQQEDSAVYLCASSSGFVGGYTFGSGTRLTVV.

This clone was counted ten times or more. The J gene is TRBJ1-5, the V gene TRBV2, with D uncertain. V lost 3 bases, J lost 6 bases, and 9 bases lay in between. The CDR3 is made up of 13 amino acids. CDR1 is SNHLY and CDR2 is FYNNEI in the germline V gene. Here the CDR3 DNA reads TGTGCCAGCAGTGAGGAGGGAGGTCAGCCCCAGCATTTT. It yields the protein CASSEEGGQPQHF.

The gene calls are TRBV18 and TRBJ1-5; D not certain. CDR1 and CDR2 from the germline V gene are KGHSH and LQKENI. This CDR3 region has 13 residues. V lost 3 bases and J lost 5, with 8 bases in between. The CDR3 is CASSPDIDQPQHF. CDR3 coding DNA: TGTGCCAGCTCACCCGATATTGATCAGCCCCAGCATTTT.

In this sample, this clone turned up a few times. The chain employs TRBV18 and TRBJ1-4; D is undetermined. The germline V gene has CDR1 KGHSH and CDR2 LQKENI. The CDR3 has 13 residues. V dropped 3 bases and J dropped 8 bases, with 10 bases sitting between them. Written as DNA, the CDR3 is TGTGCCAGCTCACCCGGCCACCGAGAAAAACTGTTTTTT. Residues: CASSPGHREKLFF.